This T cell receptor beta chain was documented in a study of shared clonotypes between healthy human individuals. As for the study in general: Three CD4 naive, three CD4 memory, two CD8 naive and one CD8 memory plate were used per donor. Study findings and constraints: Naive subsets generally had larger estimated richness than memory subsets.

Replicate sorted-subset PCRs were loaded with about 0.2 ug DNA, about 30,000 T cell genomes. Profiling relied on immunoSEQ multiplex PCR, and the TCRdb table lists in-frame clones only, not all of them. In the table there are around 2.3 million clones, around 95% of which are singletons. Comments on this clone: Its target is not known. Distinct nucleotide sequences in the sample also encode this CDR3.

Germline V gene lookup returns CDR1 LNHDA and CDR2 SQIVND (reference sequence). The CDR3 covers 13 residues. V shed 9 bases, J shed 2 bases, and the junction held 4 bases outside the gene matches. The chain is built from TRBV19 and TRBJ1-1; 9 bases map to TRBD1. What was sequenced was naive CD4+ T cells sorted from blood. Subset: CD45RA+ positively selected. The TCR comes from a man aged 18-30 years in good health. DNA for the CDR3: TGTGCCAGCAGGGGACAGGGAAACACTGAAGCTTTCTTT. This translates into CASRGQGNTEAFF.